The 28 T cell receptor beta chains presented below share a single source sample, sequenced in a study of a mutant IDH1 vaccine in newly diagnosed glioma. Time point described: week 11, during vaccination. One vaccine dose held 300 ug of mutant IDH1 20-mer peptide and came with topical imiquimod. Using immunoSEQ multiplex PCR, the repertoire was profiled, and TCRdb retains in-frame clones only, with some absent. The repertoire consists of 20,000 to 25,000 clones, with roughly 85% occurring once and the leading ten covering around 7.5%. No antigen is known for these receptors. The specimen comprised PBMCs, sampled from a glioma patient whose treatment included an IDH1 peptide vaccine. The receptors here all came from a man in his forties or fifties with glioma.

The chain employs TRBV7-2 and TRBJ2-7; D might be TRBD2 (6 bases). Germline CDR1 reads SGHTA; CDR2 reads FQGNSA. Trimming left V 1 base short and J 4 bases short, with 14 bases between. The CDR3 loop spans 15 amino acids. Here the CDR3 DNA reads TGTGCCAGCAGCTTAGAGATGGGAGGCGGGTACGAGCAGTACGTC. Its protein is CASSLEMGGGYEQYV.

A few counts support this clone. The genes are TRBV5-5 and TRBJ1-2; 7 bases fit TRBD1. The CDR3 length is 14 residues. Germline V lookup: CDR1 SGHKS, CDR2 YYEKEE (reference sequence). V dropped 5 bases and J dropped 3; count of bases not matched to a gene: 7. CDR3 amino acids: CASRTTGVDYGYTF. The CDR3 coding sequence is TGTGCCAGCAGGACTACAGGGGTCGACTATGGCTACACCTTC.

V is TRBV7-6 and J is TRBJ2-5; possibly TRBD1 or TRBD2 for D (7 bases each). Trimming shortened V by 5 bases and J by 0 bases, and 13 bases separated the two germline ends. The CDR3 sequence is 15 residues long. Germline lookup yields CDR1 SGHVS and CDR2 FNYEAQ. CDR3 residues: CASSPRGGDQETQYF. The CDR3 DNA sequence: TGTGCCAGCAGCCCCAGGGGGGGTGACCAAGAGACCCAGTACTTC.

The V gene is TRBV7-8, the J gene TRBJ2-3; D is unclear. The V gene lost 4 bases and the J gene lost 6 bases, with 5 bases spanning the gap. Germline V CDR1 and CDR2: SGHVS, FQNEAQ. The CDR3 spans 11 residues. CDR3 nucleotide sequence: TGTGCCAGCAGCTCCGTGGATACGCAGTATTTT. Encoded protein: CASSSVDTQYF. Full variable domain (rest looked up from reference TRBV7-8 and TRBJ2-3): GAGVSQSPRYKVAKRGQDVALRCDPISGHVSLFWYQQALGQGPEFLTYFQNEAQLDKSGLPSDRFFAERPEGSVSTLKIQRTQQEDSAVYLCASSSVDTQYFGPGTRLTVL.

CDR3 DNA: TGTGCCAGCAGCCCGACAGTAAACCCTAACTATGGCTACACCTTC. This translates into CASSPTVNPNYGYTF. The rearrangement joins TRBV6-5 to TRBJ1-2, with D possibly TRBD1 on 5 matching bases. This CDR3 has 15 amino acids. The V and J ends lost 6 bases and 0 bases respectively, with 14 bases between them. Germline values: CDR1 MNHEY, CDR2 SVGAGI.

This clone turned up a few times. The chain joins TRBV6-5 to TRBJ2-5; D is uncertain. CDR3 size: 13 residues. Trimming stripped 2 bases from V and 5 bases from J, with 9 bases between. Per germline, CDR1 MNHEY and CDR2 SVGAGI. CDR3 bases: TGTGCCAGCAGTTACGGGTTCGGGGAGACCCAGTACTTC. Amino acids: CASSYGFGETQYF.

As to this clone: Other DNA sequences in this sample translate to the same CDR3. The J gene is TRBJ2-3, the V gene TRBV9; unclear D gene. Germline V gene lookup returns CDR1 SGDLS and CDR2 YYNGEE. This CDR3 has 15 residues. With 0 bases removed from V and 0 bases from J, the gap between germline ends came to 8 bases. CDR3 in DNA: TGTGCCAGCAGCGTAGCAGCGAGAAGCACAGATACGCAGTATTTT. Translated, it gives CASSVAARSTDTQYF.

The DNA of the CDR3 is TGTGCCAGCAGCTTGCGGGGGCGCATAGGGAACACTGGTGAAGCTTTCTTT. Its protein is CASSLRGRIGNTGEAFF. The gene calls are TRBV7-2 and TRBJ1-1, with a weak D call TRBD1 (6 bases). Germline loops: CDR1 SGHTA, CDR2 FQGNSA. The CDR3 contains 17 residues. V lost 3 bases and J lost 7, with 24 bases in between. Full variable domain (remainder filled in from reference TRBV7-2 and TRBJ1-1): GAGVSQSPSNKVTEKGKDVELRCDPISGHTALYWYRQSLGQGLEFLIYFQGNSAPDKSGLPSDRFSAERTGGSVSTLTIQRTQQEDSAVYLCASSLRGRIGNTGEAFFGQGTRLTVV.

The J gene is TRBJ1-2, the V gene TRBV7-2; D is possibly TRBD1 (5 bases). This CDR3 has 16 amino acids. Trimming left V 1 base short and J 4 bases short, with 16 bases between. From germline, CDR1 is SGHTA and CDR2 FQGNSA. The CDR3, as DNA: TGTGCCAGCAGCTTAGGCGGACGGCGGGGCGGCTATGGCTACACCTTC. Its translation: CASSLGGRRGGYGYTF.

The rearrangement links TRBV28 to TRBJ2-4; D tentatively reads TRBD1 or TRBD2 (5 bases each). The CDR3 is 15 residues long. V lost 6 bases and J lost 1, with 13 bases in between. The germline CDR1 and CDR2 sequences are MDHEN and SYDVKM. DNA of the CDR3: TGTGCCAGCAGCGGATCAGGGACGGCCAAAAACATTCAGTACTTC. Translation: CASSGSGTAKNIQYF. Variable domain in full (rest from reference TRBV28 and TRBJ2-4): DVKVTQSSRYLVKRTGEKVFLECVQDMDHENMFWYRQDPGLGLRLIYFSYDVKMKEKGDIPEGYSVSREKKERFSLILESASTNQTSMYLCASSGSGTAKNIQYFGAGTRLSVL.

The CDR3 spells CASSGRGLSGYTF. The CDR3 nucleotides are TGTGCCAGCAGCGGACGGGGGCTCTCTGGCTACACCTTC. V is TRBV6-1 and J is TRBJ1-2, with a weak D call TRBD1 (6 bases). Germline V gene sequence: CDR1 MNHNS, CDR2 SASEGT. The CDR3 totals 13 residues. V was shortened by 6 bases and J by 7 bases, with 15 bases between the two germline ends.

A single count supports this clone. V usage is TRBV6-1 and J usage is TRBJ1-6; D not certain. The CDR3 is 17 amino acids. V was pared by 2 bases and J by 0 bases, with 11 bases between. Germline V lookup: CDR1 MNHNS, CDR2 SASEGT. The CDR3 loop is CASSESGMSSYNSPLHF. CDR3 bases: TGTGCCAGCAGTGAAAGCGGAATGAGCTCCTATAATTCACCCCTCCACTTT.

CDR3 nucleotide sequence: TGTGCCAGCAGCTTAGAGGCACGGATGAACACTGAAGCTTTCTTT. Protein product: CASSLEARMNTEAFF. The chain has TRBV11-3 and TRBJ1-1, with D hard to call. Trimming stripped 0 bases from V and 0 bases from J, with 8 bases between. The CDR3 is 15 amino acids. Germline values: CDR1 SGHNT, CDR2 YENEEA.

This clone was observed a single time. This chain connects TRBV14 to TRBJ1-3; no clear D gene. Looked up from germline, CDR1 is SGHDN and CDR2 is FVKESK. The CDR3 has 14 residues. Trimming left V 2 bases short and J 5 bases short, with 10 bases between. The CDR3 region has the DNA TGTGCCAGCAGCCAATTAATCTTTCGAAACACCATATATTTT. Its translation: CASSQLIFRNTIYF.

This clone was found a few times. The CDR3 nucleotides are TGTGCCAGCAGCGTAGGAGTAGGGTCTGAAGCTTTCTTT. Residues: CASSVGVGSEAFF. V is TRBV9 and J is TRBJ1-1; D unclear. CDR1 and CDR2 from the germline V gene are SGDLS and YYNGEE. The CDR3 contains 13 residues. V lost 0 bases to trimming and J lost 6 bases, with 9 bases between them.

The rearrangement uses TRBV11-3 and TRBJ2-5, with a weak D call TRBD1 (8 bases). The CDR3 runs 15 residues. Germline CDR1 reads SGHNT; CDR2 reads YENEEA. V shed 5 bases and J shed 4 bases, with 17 bases lying between them. The CDR3 spells CASSQQQGGRETQYF. Written as DNA, the CDR3 is TGTGCCAGCAGCCAACAACAGGGGGGGAGAGAGACCCAGTACTTC.

This chain links TRBV7-2 with TRBJ2-2; weak D call: TRBD2 (6 bases). Trimming pared 0 bases from V and 1 base from J, leaving 6 bases between. Germline loops: CDR1 SGHTA, CDR2 FQGNSA. CDR3 length equals 15 residues. The CDR3 is CASSLASGNTGELFF. DNA for the CDR3: TGTGCCAGCAGCTTAGCTAGCGGGAACACCGGGGAGCTGTTTTTT. Full variable domain (rest looked up from reference TRBV7-2 and TRBJ2-2): GAGVSQSPSNKVTEKGKDVELRCDPISGHTALYWYRQSLGQGLEFLIYFQGNSAPDKSGLPSDRFSAERTGGSVSTLTIQRTQQEDSAVYLCASSLASGNTGELFFGEGSRLTVL.

This clone was seen more than once but under ten times. J is TRBJ1-6 and V is TRBV19; no clear D gene. Germline loops: CDR1 LNHDA, CDR2 SQIVND (reference sequence). Trimming pared 8 bases from V and 8 bases from J, leaving 13 bases between. The CDR3 totals 13 residues. The CDR3 sequence: CASGRRNYSPLHF. As DNA, the CDR3 is TGTGCCAGTGGGAGAAGAAATTATTCACCCCTCCACTTT.

The chain uses TRBV11-3 and TRBJ2-5, with 9 nucleotides matching TRBD2. Germline CDR1 is SGHNT and CDR2 is YENEEA. The CDR3 length is 15 residues. Trimming cost V 5 bases and J 2 bases; bases outside gene matches: 6. The chain's CDR3 is CASSPGLAPQETQYF. DNA of the CDR3: TGTGCCAGCAGCCCGGGACTAGCACCTCAAGAGACCCAGTACTTC. The variable domain in full, completed from reference TRBV11-3 and TRBJ2-5, reads EAGVVQSPRYKIIEKKQPVAFWCNPISGHNTLYWYLQNLGQGPELLIRYENEEAVDDSQLPKDRFSAERLKGVDSTLKIQPAELGDSAVYLCASSPGLAPQETQYFGPGTRLLVL.

V and J are TRBV27 and TRBJ1-1; the D is unclear. The ends were cut back, 5 bases at V and 1 base at J, with 5 bases in the middle. The CDR3 length is 12 residues. Germline loops: CDR1 MNHEY, CDR2 SMNVEV (reference sequence). In DNA, the CDR3 is TGTGCCAGCAGTCCGGCGAACACTGAAGCTTTCTTT. This translates into CASSPANTEAFF.

The gene calls are TRBV7-2 and TRBJ1-2; 7 positions agree with TRBD1. Germline-derived CDR1 and CDR2 are SGHTA and FQGNSA. The CDR3 contains 13 residues. Trimming took 6 bases from V and 6 from J; bases not matched to a gene: 7. CDR3 in amino acids: CASSSDRVNGYTF. In DNA form, the CDR3 reads TGTGCCAGCAGTTCAGACAGGGTAAATGGCTACACCTTC. Using reference TRBV7-2 and TRBJ1-2 for the parts outside the CDR3, the full variable domain is GAGVSQSPSNKVTEKGKDVELRCDPISGHTALYWYRQSLGQGLEFLIYFQGNSAPDKSGLPSDRFSAERTGGSVSTLTIQRTQQEDSAVYLCASSSDRVNGYTFGSGTRLTVV.

The CDR3 protein is CASRGGQGQKLFF. In nucleotides, the CDR3 is TGTGCCAGCAGAGGCGGACAGGGTCAAAAACTGTTTTTT. This chain connects TRBV6-4 to TRBJ1-4, with 8 bases aligning to TRBD1. This CDR3 is built from 13 residues. The V and J ends lost 6 bases and 9 bases, in that order; junction bases with no gene match: 6. Per germline, CDR1 MRHNA and CDR2 SNTAGT.

This chain joins TRBV5-4 and TRBJ2-6; D gene unclear. Trimming stripped 4 bases from V and 2 bases from J, with 16 bases between. This CDR3 is built from 17 residues. The germline CDR1 and CDR2 sequences are SGHNT and YYREEE (reference sequence). The CDR3 is CASSIRKERAGANVLTF. DNA of the CDR3: TGTGCCAGCAGCATCCGCAAGGAGAGAGCTGGGGCCAACGTCCTGACTTTC.

V and J are TRBV7-2 and TRBJ1-4; no reliable D call. With 1 base removed from V and 6 bases from J, the gap between germline ends came to 6 bases. The CDR3 is made up of 13 amino acids. CDR1 SGHTA and CDR2 FQGNSA come from the germline V gene. Here the CDR3 reads CASSLVADEKLFF. CDR3 nucleotide sequence: TGTGCCAGCAGCTTAGTTGCGGATGAAAAACTGTTTTTT.

This clone was picked up a small number of times. The rearrangement links TRBV13 to TRBJ1-1; D unclear. The CDR3 is 11 residues long. Trimming removed 5 bases at V and 5 bases at J, with 6 bases between. CDR1 and CDR2 from the germline V gene are PRHDT and FYEKMQ (reference sequence). CDR3 sequence: CASSEETEAFF. The DNA for the CDR3 is TGTGCCAGCAGCGAGGAGACTGAAGCTTTCTTT.

The V call is TRBV6-1, the J call TRBJ1-4, with TRBD1 matching over 9 bases. CDR3 length: 14 amino acids. Germline lookup yields CDR1 MNHNS and CDR2 SASEGT. Losses at the gene ends were 5 bases for V and 5 bases for J; bases not matched to a gene: 3. The CDR3 nucleotides read TGTGCCAGCAGTCCGGGACAGGGCAATGAAAAACTGTTTTTT. The encoded protein is CASSPGQGNEKLFF.

This sequence joins TRBV19 and TRBJ2-5; D unresolved. The CDR3 has 13 amino acids. V lost 2 bases, J lost 1 base, and 5 bases lay in between. CDR1 LNHDA and CDR2 SQIVND come from the germline V gene (reference sequence). The CDR3 coding sequence is TGTGCCAGTAGTATATCATCCCAAGAGACCCAGTACTTC. This sequence encodes CASSISSQETQYF.

The chain recombines TRBV27 with TRBJ1-3; 8 bases match TRBD1. This CDR3 is built from 18 residues. Germline CDR1 is MNHEY and CDR2 is SMNVEV (reference sequence). Trimming at V came to 3 bases and at J to 1 base, leaving 11 bases not matched to a gene. CDR3 nucleotides: TGTGCCAGCAGTTTCAGTGGGCCCAGGGGGCGTTCTGGAAACACCATATATTTT. Its translation is CASSFSGPRGRSGNTIYF.